The TCR beta chain under discussion was sequenced for a study of regulatory T cells in long-lasting Graves disease. Time point defined: newly diagnosed GD, antithyroid drugs for less than 3 months. RNA extracted from PBMCs served as the sequencing template. The V segment lost 1 base and the J segment 2 bases; nucleotides outside the gene matches: 10. The CDR3 is made up of 17 amino acids. Germline V lookup: CDR1 MNHEY, CDR2 SMNVEV (reference sequence). Both iRepertoire HTBI primers and Arm-PCR of CDR3 regions were used to build the TCR beta libraries. MiXCR was run by TCRdb on the multiplex PCR reads, yielding one entry per CDR3 protein. The profile shows 420,000 or so distinct CDR3 sequences, roughly 15% of them singletons. This clonotype appeared a few times. A further study also used this sample, focusing on T cells in Graves' hyperthyroidism and ophthalmopathy.

The sequence derives from a young woman with Graves disease. The chain is built from TRBV27 and TRBJ1-1; 7 nucleotides line up with TRBD1. This specimen was peripheral blood mononuclear cells (PBMCs), taken at new diagnosis, from a patient treated with antithyroid drugs. CDR3 protein: CASSLFKRGQINTEAFF. The CDR3 coding sequence is TGTGCCAGCAGTTTATTCAAAAGGGGGCAGATTAACACTGAAGCTTTCTTT.